This TCR beta chain is drawn from a study of T cell repertoires in cytomegalovirus infection. Whole-study context: TCR beta signatures that were public indicated CMV infection and matching HLA type.

Concerning this clonotype: Its specificity is not known.

Each CDR3 protein is one row after TCRdb ran MiXCR on the reads. The top ten clones hold 45% to 75% of a sample with 70,000 or so distinct CDR3 sequences, about 26% of them seen once. The CDR3 is 15 amino acids. Germline loops: CDR1 WSHSY, CDR2 SAAADI. Trimming took off 3 bases at V and 0 bases at J, with 11 bases between the two ends. Findings of the study overall: Of the TCR beta families, the public ones yielded a cumulative frequency that identified carriers of CMV plus the relevant HLA.

The input for sequencing was CD8+ T cells from cultured PBMCs, taken from culture after CMV antigen stimulation. This TCR was recovered from a human donor in good health (CMV status not recorded). Some clones in this sample may be carry-over from other donors' samples. The genes are TRBV10-2 and TRBJ1-2; D remains ambiguous. This chain's CDR3 is CASSDDTLTNYGYTF. In DNA, the CDR3 is TGCGCCAGCAGTGATGACACCCTCACTAACTATGGCTACACCTTC.